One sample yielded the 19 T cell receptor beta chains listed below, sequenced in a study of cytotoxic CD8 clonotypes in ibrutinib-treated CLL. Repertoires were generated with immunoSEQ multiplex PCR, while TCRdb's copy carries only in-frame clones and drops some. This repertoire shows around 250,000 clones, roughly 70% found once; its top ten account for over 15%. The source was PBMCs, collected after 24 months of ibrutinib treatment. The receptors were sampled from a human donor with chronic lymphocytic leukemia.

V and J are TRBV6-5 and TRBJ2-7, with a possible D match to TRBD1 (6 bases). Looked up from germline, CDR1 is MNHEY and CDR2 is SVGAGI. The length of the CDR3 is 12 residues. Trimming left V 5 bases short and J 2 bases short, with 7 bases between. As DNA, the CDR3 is TGTGCCAGCAGTACAGGGACCTACGAGCAGTACTTC. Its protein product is CASSTGTYEQYF.

The CDR3 bases are TGCGCCAGCAGCCAAGAGGTAGGAGGGACAGGGGCCGAGCAGTACTTC. It specifies CASSQEVGGTGAEQYF. V and J are TRBV4-3 and TRBJ2-7, with TRBD1 identical over 10 bases. Germline-derived CDR1 and CDR2 are LGHNA and YSLEER. The CDR3 loop spans 16 amino acids. V shed 0 bases and J 6 bases; nucleotides not matched to a gene: 8.

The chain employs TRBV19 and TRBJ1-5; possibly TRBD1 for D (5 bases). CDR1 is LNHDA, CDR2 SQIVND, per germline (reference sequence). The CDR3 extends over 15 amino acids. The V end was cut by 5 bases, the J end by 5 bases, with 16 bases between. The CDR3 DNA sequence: TGTGCCAGTAGTGACTCGGGAGGGGAGCATCAGCCCCAGCATTTT. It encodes CASSDSGGEHQPQHF.

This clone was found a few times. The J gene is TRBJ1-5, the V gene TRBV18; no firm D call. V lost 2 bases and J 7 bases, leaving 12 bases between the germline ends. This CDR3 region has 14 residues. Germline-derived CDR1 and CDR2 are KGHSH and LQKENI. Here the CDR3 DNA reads TGTGCCAGCTCACCAGGTGTGGATGGCCAGCCCCAGCATTTT. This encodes CASSPGVDGQPQHF.

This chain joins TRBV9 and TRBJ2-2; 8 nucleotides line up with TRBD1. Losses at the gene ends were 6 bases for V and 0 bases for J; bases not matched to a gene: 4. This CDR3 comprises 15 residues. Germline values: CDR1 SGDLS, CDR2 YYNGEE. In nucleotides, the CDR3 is TGTGCCAGCACCGCAGGGGGCTCGAACACCGGGGAGCTGTTTTTT. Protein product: CASTAGGSNTGELFF.

The CDR3 sequence: CASSPRDRGSSDTQYF. CDR3 DNA: TGTGCCAGCTCACCCCGGGACAGGGGGTCCTCAGATACGCAGTATTTT. The gene calls are TRBV18 and TRBJ2-3; TRBD1 matches 11 bases. The CDR3 length is 16 residues. Germline CDR1 and CDR2: KGHSH and LQKENI. V dropped 3 bases and J dropped 4; count of bases not matched to a gene: 6.

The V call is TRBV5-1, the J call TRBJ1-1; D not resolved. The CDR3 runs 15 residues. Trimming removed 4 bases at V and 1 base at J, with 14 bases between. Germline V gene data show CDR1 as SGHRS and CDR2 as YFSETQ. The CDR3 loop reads CASSQRALANTEAFF. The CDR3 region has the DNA TGCGCCAGCAGCCAACGGGCTCTGGCGAACACTGAAGCTTTCTTT.

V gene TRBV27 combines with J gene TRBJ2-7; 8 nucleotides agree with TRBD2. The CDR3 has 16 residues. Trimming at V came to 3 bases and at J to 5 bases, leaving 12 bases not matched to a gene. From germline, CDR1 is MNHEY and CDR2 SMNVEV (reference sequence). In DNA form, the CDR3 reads TGTGCCAGCAGTTTGTCTCCAGCGGGAGTCCGGAACGAGCAGTACTTC. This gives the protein CASSLSPAGVRNEQYF.

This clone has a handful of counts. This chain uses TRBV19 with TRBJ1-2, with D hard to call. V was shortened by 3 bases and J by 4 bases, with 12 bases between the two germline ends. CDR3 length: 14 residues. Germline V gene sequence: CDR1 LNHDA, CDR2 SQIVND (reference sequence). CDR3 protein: CASSIEVASYGYTF. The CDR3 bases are TGTGCCAGTAGTATTGAAGTGGCAAGCTATGGCTACACCTTC. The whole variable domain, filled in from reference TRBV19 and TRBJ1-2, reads DGGITQSPKYLFRKEGQNVTLSCEQNLNHDAMYWYRQDPGQGLRLIYYSQIVNDFQKGDIAEGYSVSREKKESFPLTVTSAQKNPTAFYLCASSIEVASYGYTFGSGTRLTVV.

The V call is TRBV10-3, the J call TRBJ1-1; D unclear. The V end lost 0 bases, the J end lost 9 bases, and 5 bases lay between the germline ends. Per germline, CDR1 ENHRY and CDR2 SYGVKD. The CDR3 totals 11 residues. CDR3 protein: CAISESAQAFF. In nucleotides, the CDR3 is TGTGCCATCAGTGAGTCTGCCCAAGCTTTCTTT.

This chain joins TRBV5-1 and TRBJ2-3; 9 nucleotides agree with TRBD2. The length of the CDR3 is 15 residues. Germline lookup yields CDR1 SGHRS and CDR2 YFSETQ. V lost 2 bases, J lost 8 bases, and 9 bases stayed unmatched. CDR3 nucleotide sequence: TGCGCCAGCAGCTTCGGAGCGGGAGGACCTAGTACGCAGTATTTT. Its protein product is CASSFGAGGPSTQYF.

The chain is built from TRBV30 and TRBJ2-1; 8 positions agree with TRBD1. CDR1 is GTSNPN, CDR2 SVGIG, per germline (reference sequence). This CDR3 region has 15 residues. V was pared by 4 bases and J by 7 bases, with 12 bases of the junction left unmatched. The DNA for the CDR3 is TGTGCCTGGACCTTACCCCGGACAGGGCTAAATGAGCAGTTCTTC. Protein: CAWTLPRTGLNEQFF.

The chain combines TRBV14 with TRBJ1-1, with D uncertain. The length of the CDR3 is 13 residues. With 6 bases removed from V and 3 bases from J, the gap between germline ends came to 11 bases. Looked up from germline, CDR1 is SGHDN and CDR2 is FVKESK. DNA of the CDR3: TGTGCCAGCAGGCAATTTAAGGACACTGAAGCTTTCTTT. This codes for CASRQFKDTEAFF.

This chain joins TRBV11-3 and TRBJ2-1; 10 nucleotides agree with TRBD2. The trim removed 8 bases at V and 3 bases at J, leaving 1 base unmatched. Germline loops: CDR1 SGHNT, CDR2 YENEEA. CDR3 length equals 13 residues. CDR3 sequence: CASGTSDYNEQFF. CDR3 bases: TGTGCCAGCGGGACTAGCGACTACAATGAGCAGTTCTTC.

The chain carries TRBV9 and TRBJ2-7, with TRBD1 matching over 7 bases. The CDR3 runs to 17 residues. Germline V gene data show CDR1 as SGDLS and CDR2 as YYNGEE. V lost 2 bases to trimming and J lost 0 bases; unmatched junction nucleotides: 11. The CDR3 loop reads CASSVGHRGTTSYEQYF. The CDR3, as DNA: TGTGCCAGCAGCGTTGGACACAGGGGTACGACCTCCTACGAGCAGTACTTC.

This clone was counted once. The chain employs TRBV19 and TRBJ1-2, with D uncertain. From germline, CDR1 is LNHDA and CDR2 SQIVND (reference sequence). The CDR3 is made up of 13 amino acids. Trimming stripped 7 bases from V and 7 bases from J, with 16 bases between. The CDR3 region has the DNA TGTGCCAGTACCCAACCGGGCCAGTTTGGCTACACCTTC. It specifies CASTQPGQFGYTF.

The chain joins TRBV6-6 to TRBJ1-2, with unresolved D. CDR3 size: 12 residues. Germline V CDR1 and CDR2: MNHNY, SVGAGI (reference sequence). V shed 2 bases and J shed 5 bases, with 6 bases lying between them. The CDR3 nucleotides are TGTGCCAGCAGTTACCAAGGGTATGGCTACACCTTC. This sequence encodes CASSYQGYGYTF.

The CDR3, as DNA: TGTGCCAGCAGCGCCGGAGCCGGCTACGAGCAGTACTTC. Translating it yields CASSAGAGYEQYF. The rearrangement uses TRBV6-4 and TRBJ2-7; D unresolved. The V gene lost 6 bases and the J gene lost 3 bases, with 12 bases spanning the gap. The CDR3 sequence is 13 residues long. From germline, CDR1 is MRHNA and CDR2 SNTAGT.

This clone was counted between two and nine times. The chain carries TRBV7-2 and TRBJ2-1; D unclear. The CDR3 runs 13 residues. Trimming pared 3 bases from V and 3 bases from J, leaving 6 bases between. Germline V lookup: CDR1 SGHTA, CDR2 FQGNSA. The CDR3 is CASSLAVYNEQFF. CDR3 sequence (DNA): TGTGCCAGCAGCTTGGCTGTCTACAATGAGCAGTTCTTC.